Reported below is one T cell receptor beta chain. MiXCR, applied by TCRdb to the 5' RACE reads, yields one record per CDR3 protein. The data show 45,000 to 75,000 distinct CDR3 sequences, 5.5% to 6% seen once. These data come from a study of T cells after yellow fever vaccination. Whole-study context: The fractions with low cell numbers were processed using SMART-Seq v4 Ultra Low Input.

This CDR3 comprises 12 residues. Deletions cut 4 bases from V and 7 bases from J, with 8 bases between. From germline, CDR1 is MNHEY and CDR2 SVGEGT. The input for sequencing was PBMCs, either bulk or a sorted T-cell subset (CD4+, CD8+, memory, or dextramer-sorted; not recorded which), taken on the day of the yellow fever booster vaccination. The chain has TRBV6-2 or TRBV6-3 and TRBJ2-1; D tentatively reads TRBD1 or TRBD2 (5 bases each). This clonotype was sampled from a man younger than 30 who received the YFV17D yellow fever vaccine. The CDR3 reads CASSFWGNEQFF. Here the CDR3 DNA reads TGTGCCAGCAGTTTTTGGGGGAATGAGCAGTTCTTC.